This T cell receptor (beta chain) was retrieved from a study of CD8+CD57+ T cells in acquired aplastic anemia. Across the whole study: Across the sorted CD4+ and CD8+ cells, DNA amounts averaged about 3 ug. Study-level findings and limits: The study identified 25 to 30 CD8+ CDR3 sequences shared by patients and controls.

Trimming removed 3 bases from V and 6 bases from J, with 15 bases in between. The CDR3 is made up of 13 amino acids. The V gene's germline CDR1 is DFQATT and CDR2 SNEGSKA (reference sequence). A note on this clonotype: Its antigen is unknown.

Template material for TCR beta VDJ and CDR3 profiling consisted of genomic DNA. TCRdb reanalysed the reads using MiXCR and keeps one entry per CDR3 protein. The profile covers fewer than 80,000 distinct CDR3 sequences, with 55% to 75% appearing a single time and about 82% taken by the ten largest. Before being chosen for sequencing, patients had shown CD8+CD57+ cell expansion by flow cytometry. Therapy had not been given to patients before blood sampling. The source material was sorted CD4+, CD8+, or CD8+CD57+ T cells (not recorded which) from PBMCs. The rearrangement joins TRBV20-1 to TRBJ2-7; D possibly uses TRBD1 or TRBD2 (5 bases each). This sequence originates from a human donor with aplastic anemia. The CDR3 DNA reads TGCAGTGCTAGGAGGGCAGGGCTGGGCGAGCAGTACTTC. This encodes CSARRAGLGEQYF.